These T cell receptor beta chains were read from a single sample in a study of blood T cell repertoires in COVID-19. Using immunoSEQ multiplex PCR, the repertoire was profiled, and TCRdb retains in-frame clones only, with some absent. Of 150,000 to 200,000 clones in the sample, around 90% were seen once. Input material: peripheral blood. These TCRs come from a man in his fifties or sixties with acute or convalescent COVID-19. Each CDR3 is given with its conserved first and last residue. A D gene is named only where the DNA matches it firmly. Size tells how often a clone was seen (once, few, many) or the class of an expanded clone, and some rows leave it out.

d_call	v_call	clone_size	j_call	cdr3_nt	cdr3_aa
NA	TRBV3-1/TRBV3-2	NA	TRBJ1-1	TGTGCCAGCAGCCAAGAGGGGGGGCCATCATCAGCTTTCTTT	CASSQEGGPSSAFF
TRBD1	TRBV27	few	TRBJ1-4	TGTGCCAGCAGTACCGGGACAGGGGTCGAAAAACTGTTTTTT	CASSTGTGVEKLFF
NA	TRBV5-4	NA	TRBJ2-2	TGTGCCAGCAAATCAGGGAAGGGTGCGACCGGGGAGCTGTTTTTT	CASKSGKGATGELFF
NA	TRBV25-1	NA	TRBJ1-1	TGTGCCAGCAGTGAATATGGGTACAGTGAAGCTTTCTTT	CASSEYGYSEAFF
TRBD2	TRBV4-2	NA	TRBJ2-1	TGTGCCAGCAGCCAAGAGCGGGGGGGCCGTGGTGAGCAGTTCTTC	CASSQERGGRGEQFF
NA	TRBV28	NA	TRBJ2-7	TGTGCCAGCAGACTAGCCTACGAGCAGTACTTC	CASRLAYEQYF
TRBD1	TRBV23-1	NA	TRBJ1-6	TGCGCCCACATGAAGGGGGCGTTTTCCTATAATTCACCCCTCCACTTT	CAHMKGAFSYNSPLHF
NA	TRBV5-6	once	TRBJ1-1	TGTGCCAGCAGCACAGGGTTCACTGAAGCTTTCTTT	CASSTGFTEAFF
NA	TRBV5-1	NA	TRBJ2-5	TGCGCCAGCAGCCTAAACCCGGACACTACGCAAGAGACCCAGTACTTC	CASSLNPDTTQETQYF
TRBD2	TRBV30	NA	TRBJ2-3	TGTGCCCTCGGGGGGGGTGTCACAGATACGCAGTATTTT	CALGGGVTDTQYF
NA	TRBV18	once	TRBJ1-3	TGTGCCAGCTCACCGGGGCCCCTGAGCTCTGGAAACACCATATATTTT	CASSPGPLSSGNTIYF
TRBD1	TRBV7-9	NA	TRBJ2-5	TGTGCCAGCAGCTCCACCCATGCGGACAGGGGCCAAGAGACCCAGTACTTC	CASSSTHADRGQETQYF
NA	TRBV3-1/TRBV3-2	NA	TRBJ2-7	TGTGCCAGCAGCCAAGAATCGACAGGCGGGGAGCAGTACTTC	CASSQESTGGEQYF
NA	TRBV4-3	NA	TRBJ1-2	TGCGCCAGCAGCCAAGCCTCGGACAGAGTCTATGGCTACACCTTC	CASSQASDRVYGYTF
TRBD2	TRBV5-1	NA	TRBJ2-3	TGCGCCAGCAGCCAAGGGACTAGCGGCACAGATACGCAGTATTTT	CASSQGTSGTDTQYF